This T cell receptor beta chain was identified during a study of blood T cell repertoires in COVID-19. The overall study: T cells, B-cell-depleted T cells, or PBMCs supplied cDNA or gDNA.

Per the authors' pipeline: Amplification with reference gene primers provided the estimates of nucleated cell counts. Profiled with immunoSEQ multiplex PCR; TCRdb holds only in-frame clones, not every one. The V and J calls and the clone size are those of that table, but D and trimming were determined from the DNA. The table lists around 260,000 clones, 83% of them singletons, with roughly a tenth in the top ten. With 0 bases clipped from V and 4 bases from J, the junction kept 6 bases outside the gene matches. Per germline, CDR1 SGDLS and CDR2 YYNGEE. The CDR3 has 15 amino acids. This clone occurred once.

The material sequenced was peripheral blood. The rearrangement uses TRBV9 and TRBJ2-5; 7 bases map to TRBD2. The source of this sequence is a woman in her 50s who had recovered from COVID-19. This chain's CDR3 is CASSVVGGRGETQYF. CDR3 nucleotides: TGTGCCAGCAGCGTAGTGGGGGGGAGAGGAGAGACCCAGTACTTC.